This T cell receptor beta chain came from a study of T cells after yellow fever vaccination. Findings and limits, study-wide: Booster samples showed a return of most primary-vaccination clones (almost 97% CD4, about 88% CD8).

For TCR, cDNA came from 5'RACE template switching, which added a universal primer site and UMIs. TCRdb reprocessed the 5' RACE reads with MiXCR, giving one entry per CDR3 protein. This table has hundreds of thousands of distinct CDR3 sequences, 20% to 25% appearing once. As regards this clonotype: The antigen is not known.

Germline values: CDR1 MNHEY, CDR2 SVGEGT. V was cut by 10 bases and J by 3 bases, with 19 bases left in between. CDR3 length equals 15 residues. V usage is TRBV6-2 or TRBV6-3 and J usage is TRBJ2-1; no clear D gene. This TCR derives from a man younger than 35 who received the YFV17D yellow fever vaccine. Sample: PBMCs, taken approximately 22 days after the first yellow fever vaccination. The CDR3 DNA reads TGTGCCATTGGCTATTTCCACCACCTCTACAATGAGCAGTTCTTC. Its protein product is CAIGYFHHLYNEQFF.